This TCR beta chain was captured in a study of cytomegalovirus exposure and HLA in healthy donors. General study findings and limits: What a later analysis showed was that several of the most significant clusters appeared linked to common viral pathogens. In an earlier analysis, about 87% or about 30%: the productive usage of most TCR beta V segments.

The CDR3 is made up of 16 amino acids. Germline V gives CDR1 SQVTM, CDR2 ANQGSEA. V lost 4 bases and J 2 bases, leaving 20 bases between the germline ends. About this clone itself: Its antigen is undetermined.

Despite likely unrecorded immune exposures, the donors were nominally healthy at the time of sampling. PCR amplification relied on 60 Vbeta primers (plus 13 Jbeta primers). Original analysis: Later, tens of millions of unique TCR beta chains were counted in an analysis, and roughly 11 million of them were shared. The protocol was immunoSEQ multiplex PCR, while the TCRdb copy is restricted to in-frame clones and leaves out a portion. Clone size and the V and J calls come from that table; the DNA yielded D and trimming. The sample lists 150,000 to 200,000 clones, approximately 80% seen once, with around 2% in the top ten.

The chain recombines TRBV29-1 with TRBJ2-5; weak D call: TRBD2 (7 bases). The sequence was collected from a woman younger than 30 in good health and CMV-seropositive. Sequences were obtained from PBMCs. The CDR3 is CSVAPWGGAFQETQYF. DNA of the CDR3: TGCAGCGTTGCCCCTTGGGGGGGGGCTTTTCAAGAGACCCAGTACTTC.